These 23 T cell receptor beta chains were sequenced from one sample in a study of OX40 agonist ivuxolimab in advanced cancers. Produced via immunoSEQ multiplex PCR; TCRdb's table is partial and in-frame only. The sample contains around 66,000 clones, roughly 90% of which appear only once. Sample: CD4+ or CD8+ T cells sorted from blood, taken in a trial of the OX40 agonist ivuxolimab. Every receptor here comes from an adult with an advanced solid tumor such as melanoma, head and neck, liver or kidney cancer.

This CDR3 is CASTNSYNSPLHF. DNA for the CDR3: TGTGCCAGTACTAACTCCTATAATTCACCCCTCCACTTT. This sequence joins TRBV2 and TRBJ1-6; D is undetermined. CDR1 and CDR2 from the germline V gene are SNHLY and FYNNEI. Trimming left V 9 bases short and J 0 bases short, with 6 bases between. The CDR3 length is 13 residues.

This clone is a singleton in its sample. The chain's CDR3 is CASSEAVDSNQPQHF. The CDR3, as DNA: TGTGCCAGCAGTGAAGCGGTAGACAGCAATCAGCCCCAGCATTTT. The chain is built from TRBV2 and TRBJ1-5, with D unresolved. Germline V gene lookup returns CDR1 SNHLY and CDR2 FYNNEI. V was pared by 0 bases and J by 1 base, with 7 bases between. The CDR3 length is 15 residues.

The chain couples TRBV7-9 to TRBJ2-7; D might be TRBD2 (5 bases). The CDR3 length is 16 residues. CDR1 SEHNR and CDR2 FQNEAQ come from the germline V gene (reference sequence). V lost 5 bases to trimming and J lost 2 bases, with 19 bases between them. The CDR3 loop is CASSLTPSEGPYEQYF. The CDR3 region has the DNA TGTGCCAGCAGCCTGACCCCATCCGAGGGTCCCTACGAGCAGTACTTC.

The chain carries TRBV28 and TRBJ2-7; 7 bases match TRBD1. This CDR3 region has 14 residues. Germline trimming cut 4 bases from V and 1 base from J; bases unmatched to any gene: 4. Germline assignment: CDR1 MDHEN and CDR2 SYDVKM. CDR3 amino acids: CASSYTGQSYEQYF. Written as DNA, the CDR3 is TGTGCCAGCAGTTATACGGGACAGTCCTACGAGCAGTACTTC. The whole variable domain, remainder taken from reference TRBV28 and TRBJ2-7, is DVKVTQSSRYLVKRTGEKVFLECVQDMDHENMFWYRQDPGLGLRLIYFSYDVKMKEKGDIPEGYSVSREKKERFSLILESASTNQTSMYLCASSYTGQSYEQYFGPGTRLTVT.

The gene calls are TRBV11-2 and TRBJ2-1, with TRBD2 matching over 10 bases. The CDR3 is made up of 15 amino acids. V dropped 3 bases and J dropped 3; count of bases not matched to a gene: 2. In germline, CDR1 is SGHAT, CDR2 FQNNGV. CDR3 sequence: CASSFRTSGYNEQFF. CDR3 bases: TGTGCCAGCAGCTTCCGGACTAGCGGCTACAATGAGCAGTTCTTC.

This clone was observed once. The chain recombines TRBV5-1 with TRBJ2-7, with a weak D call TRBD2 (7 bases). Germline assignment: CDR1 SGHRS and CDR2 YFSETQ. This CDR3 spans 16 amino acids. V lost 1 base, J lost 2 bases, and 16 bases lay in between. For the CDR3, the DNA is TGCGCCAGCAGCTTGCCCAAAGGGGGGGCACCCTACGAGCAGTACTTC. It encodes CASSLPKGGAPYEQYF.

The CDR3 DNA is TGTGCCAGCAGCTTAGATCGGGGCGGTACAGATACGCAGTATTTT. Protein: CASSLDRGGTDTQYF. The chain combines TRBV11-2 with TRBJ2-3; D may match TRBD1 or TRBD2 (5 bases each). The CDR3 is made up of 15 amino acids. The germline V gene encodes CDR1 SGHAT and CDR2 FQNNGV. Deletions cut 0 bases from V and 3 bases from J, with 10 bases between.

V usage is TRBV5-1 and J usage is TRBJ2-5; D possibly corresponds to TRBD2 (5 bases). The CDR3 totals 11 residues. The ends were cut back, 8 bases at V and 2 bases at J, with 7 bases in the middle. Germline CDR1 SGHRS, CDR2 YFSETQ. The CDR3 nucleotides are TGCGCCAGTCGGGGACAAGAGACCCAGTACTTC. Amino acids: CASRGQETQYF.

The J gene is TRBJ1-4, the V gene TRBV5-1, with D uncertain. This CDR3 region has 17 residues. The V gene's germline CDR1 is SGHRS and CDR2 YFSETQ. The V end lost 5 bases, the J end lost 3 bases, and 20 bases lay between the germline ends. In DNA form, the CDR3 reads TGCGCCAGCAGTCGGGAACCCATAGAAGCTTCTAATGAAAAACTGTTTTTT. It is translated as CASSREPIEASNEKLFF. Full variable domain (remainder filled in from reference TRBV5-1 and TRBJ1-4): KAGVTQTPRYLIKTRGQQVTLSCSPISGHRSVSWYQQTPGQGLQFLFEYFSETQRNKGNFPGRFSGRQFSNSRSEMNVSTLELGDSALYLCASSREPIEASNEKLFFGSGTQLSVL.

CDR3 DNA sequence: TGTGCCAGCAGCTTTTTTTTTACGAAAGGGACAGGGACGAACACTGAAGCTTTCTTT. Protein: CASSFFFTKGTGTNTEAFF. The chain combines TRBV5-6 with TRBJ1-1; 9 nucleotides line up with TRBD1. CDR1 is SGHDT, CDR2 YYEEEE, per germline. V was pared by 2 bases and J by 1 base, with 15 bases of the junction left unmatched. CDR3 size: 19 residues.

CDR3 in amino acids: CASSTQGEGNYGYTF. The CDR3, as DNA: TGTGCCAGTAGTACTCAAGGGGAGGGGAACTATGGCTACACCTTC. The chain carries TRBV19 and TRBJ1-2; D may be TRBD1 (5 bases). V lost 4 bases and J lost 2, with 14 bases in between. This CDR3 is 15 amino acids long. The germline V gene encodes CDR1 LNHDA and CDR2 SQIVND (reference sequence).

In nucleotides, the CDR3 is TGTGCCAGCAGCTTAGGGGGAACAGATCAGCCCCAGCATTTT. It encodes CASSLGGTDQPQHF. The chain links TRBV7-2 to TRBJ1-5; D is uncertain. Between the trimmed V and J ends, which lost 1 base and 5 bases, there was a span of 9 bases. This CDR3 is 14 amino acids long. Germline lookup yields CDR1 SGHTA and CDR2 FQGNSA.

This chain joins TRBV27 and TRBJ1-4; 9 nucleotides align to TRBD1. Losses at the gene ends were 4 bases for V and 10 bases for J; bases not matched to a gene: 19. CDR1 is MNHEY, CDR2 SMNVEV, per germline (reference sequence). The CDR3 extends over 18 amino acids. The CDR3 spells CASSSPTQGATSGGKLFF. The CDR3 DNA is TGTGCCAGCAGTTCTCCCACACAGGGGGCTACCAGTGGGGGAAAACTGTTTTTT.

This chain's CDR3 is CASSQVGQINEQFF. The CDR3 DNA follows: TGTGCCAGCAGCCAAGTCGGACAGATCAATGAGCAGTTCTTC. J is TRBJ2-1 and V is TRBV4-2; tentative D call: TRBD1 (6 bases). Trimming removed 1 base from V and 6 bases from J, with 10 bases in between. From germline, CDR1 is LGHNA and CDR2 YNFKEQ. CDR3 size: 14 residues.

The chain couples TRBV6-1 to TRBJ1-6; TRBD1 is a possible D gene (5 bases). Trimming removed 10 bases at V and 7 bases at J, with 17 bases between. Germline V lookup: CDR1 MNHNS, CDR2 SASEGT. This CDR3 spans 14 amino acids. The CDR3 nucleotides read TGTGCCATCGCGACGGACACGGGAAATTCACCCCTCCACTTT. Protein sequence: CAIATDTGNSPLHF.

The J gene is TRBJ2-5, the V gene TRBV27, with 7 bases identical to TRBD1. V lost 4 bases and J lost 4; bases outside the gene matches: 6. The length of the CDR3 is 14 residues. Germline V lookup: CDR1 MNHEY, CDR2 SMNVEV (reference sequence). The chain's CDR3 is CASSSSGGRETQYF. Written as DNA, the CDR3 is TGTGCCAGCAGTTCCTCAGGGGGACGAGAGACCCAGTACTTC.

This chain joins TRBV7-2 and TRBJ2-5; a weak D match, TRBD2 (6 bases). The CDR3 is 15 amino acids. Trimming pared 6 bases from V and 4 bases from J, leaving 18 bases between. Germline V gene lookup returns CDR1 SGHTA and CDR2 FQGNSA. This CDR3 is CASSRRRGAGETQYF. The CDR3 DNA reads as TGTGCCAGCAGTCGAAGGAGGGGAGCGGGAGAGACCCAGTACTTC.

This chain uses TRBV25-1 with TRBJ1-4; 10 positions agree with TRBD1. Germline assignment: CDR1 MGHDK and CDR2 SYGVNS. The trim removed 3 bases at V and 7 bases at J, leaving 8 bases unmatched. CDR3 length: 16 amino acids. The CDR3 DNA is TGTGCCAGCAGTGAGCCCCGGACAGGGGGAATTGAAAAACTGTTTTTT. Translating gives CASSEPRTGGIEKLFF.

The J gene is TRBJ1-5, the V gene TRBV7-8, with D unresolved. Looked up from germline, CDR1 is SGHVS and CDR2 is FQNEAQ. Trimming left V 2 bases short and J 1 base short, with 15 bases between. This CDR3 spans 17 amino acids. The CDR3 sequence: CASSLYWGEWSNQPQHF. The CDR3 nucleotides are TGTGCCAGCAGCTTATATTGGGGAGAGTGGAGCAATCAGCCCCAGCATTTT.

J is TRBJ2-4 and V is TRBV5-1; D gene unclear. Trimming left V 4 bases short and J 3 bases short, with 20 bases between. Per germline, CDR1 SGHRS and CDR2 YFSETQ. The CDR3 totals 17 residues. The DNA of the CDR3 is TGCGCCAGCAGCCCTGATGGGGTATCTTACGTCAAAAACATTCAGTACTTC. Translated: CASSPDGVSYVKNIQYF. Variable domain in full (rest from reference TRBV5-1 and TRBJ2-4): KAGVTQTPRYLIKTRGQQVTLSCSPISGHRSVSWYQQTPGQGLQFLFEYFSETQRNKGNFPGRFSGRQFSNSRSEMNVSTLELGDSALYLCASSPDGVSYVKNIQYFGAGTRLSVL.

The chain recombines TRBV7-9 with TRBJ2-3; 10 bases map to TRBD2. The CDR3 is 17 residues long. The germline V gene encodes CDR1 SEHNR and CDR2 FQNEAQ (reference sequence). V gave up 5 bases and J gave up 2 bases; unmatched junction bases: 10. In DNA form, the CDR3 reads TGTGCCAGCAGCACTGGGCTAGCGGGGGCCCCCACAGATACGCAGTATTTT. Its translation: CASSTGLAGAPTDTQYF.

The J gene is TRBJ2-1, the V gene TRBV21-1. TRBV21-1 is reported as a pseudogene. CDR3 length equals 13 residues. CDR3 DNA sequence: TGTGCCAGCAGACGGCAGACCTACAATGAGCAGTTCTTC. Translation gives CASRRQTYNEQFF.

V usage is TRBV28 and J usage is TRBJ2-5, with 16 nucleotides matching TRBD2. The CDR3 loop spans 22 amino acids. CDR1 and CDR2 from the germline V gene are MDHEN and SYDVKM. Losses at the gene ends were 6 bases for V and 5 bases for J; bases not matched to a gene: 24. Here the CDR3 reads CASSLGTKLTGTSGGARETQYF. For the CDR3, the DNA is TGTGCCAGCAGCTTAGGAACGAAACTGACCGGGACTAGCGGGGGGGCTCGGGAGACCCAGTACTTC.